This TCR beta chain was sequenced during a study of OX40 agonist ivuxolimab in advanced cancers. The CDR3 length is 14 residues. The germline V gene has CDR1 LGHNA and CDR2 YSLEER. Trimming shortened V by 1 base and J by 4 bases, and 9 bases separated the two germline ends. The protocol was immunoSEQ multiplex PCR, while the TCRdb copy is restricted to in-frame clones and leaves out a portion. The profile shows about 140,000 clones, roughly 91% of them singletons. This receptor was obtained from an adult with an advanced solid tumor such as melanoma, head and neck, liver or kidney cancer. The chain uses TRBV4-3 and TRBJ2-3; unclear D gene. The sequencing here drew on CD4+ or CD8+ T cells sorted from blood, taken in a trial of the OX40 agonist ivuxolimab. This CDR3 reads CASSQGQGPDTQYF. The DNA for the CDR3 is TGCGCCAGCAGCCAAGGTCAAGGGCCAGATACGCAGTATTTT.